The 6 T cell receptor beta chains given below trace back to one sample, sequenced in a study of sequential checkpoint blockade in melanoma. Treatment: randomized to nivolumab then ipilimumab (arm A) or the reverse (arm B). The table came from immunoSEQ multiplex PCR; TCRdb's copy has only in-frame clones and leaves some out. This sample has 15,000 or so clones, with about two thirds found just once. The sample consisted of CD8+ T cells sorted from blood (inferred from file names), taken from a patient given nivolumab and ipilimumab in sequence. These receptor sequences come from a human donor with melanoma.

The V and J genes are TRBV30 and TRBJ2-7; TRBD2 matches at 12 bases. The trim removed 5 bases at V and 4 bases at J, leaving 9 bases unmatched. Germline V CDR1 and CDR2: GTSNPN, SVGIG (reference sequence). This CDR3 is 15 amino acids long. CDR3 in amino acids: CAWVASSGGVYEQYF. CDR3 sequence (DNA): TGTGCCTGGGTGGCTTCTAGCGGGGGGGTTTACGAGCAGTACTTC.

This chain joins TRBV4-1 and TRBJ1-1; D call uncertain. Germline CDR1 reads MGHRA; CDR2 reads YSYEKL. CDR3 size: 14 residues. V shed 1 base and J shed 3 bases, with 9 bases lying between them. CDR3 sequence: CASSQVLLDTEAFF. The CDR3 region has the DNA TGCGCCAGCAGCCAAGTTTTACTGGACACTGAAGCTTTCTTT.

Details on this clone: The sample holds other DNA sequences that translate to the same CDR3. The J gene is TRBJ1-5, the V gene TRBV4-1; 8 nucleotides line up with TRBD1. From germline, CDR1 is MGHRA and CDR2 YSYEKL. CDR3 length equals 17 residues. J lost 5 bases, V lost 3 bases, and 12 bases had no gene match. The CDR3, as DNA: TGCGCCAGCAGCCACCCTCAGGGGGCTCTCGGCGATCAGCCCCAGCATTTT. Translated: CASSHPQGALGDQPQHF.

Only one count was recorded for this clone. This chain connects TRBV6-5 to TRBJ1-6, with TRBD1 matching over 7 bases. Germline CDR1 and CDR2: MNHEY and SVGAGI. The CDR3 covers 15 residues. Trimming at V came to 5 bases and at J to 4 bases, leaving 5 bases not matched to a gene. In nucleotides, the CDR3 is TGTGCCAGCAGTCAACAGGGGATTTATAATTCACCCCTCCACTTT. Protein product: CASSQQGIYNSPLHF.

By share, this clone ranks as medium-sized (0.01 to 0.1%). The CDR3, as DNA: TGTGCCAGCAGCGTTCAGGGGGCCTACGAGCAGTACTTC. As protein: CASSVQGAYEQYF. The V gene is TRBV5-4, the J gene TRBJ2-7; TRBD1 aligns across 7 bases. This CDR3 has 13 residues. V lost 4 bases, J lost 2 bases, and 3 bases stayed unmatched. The germline CDR1 and CDR2 sequences are SGHNT and YYREEE (reference sequence). Variable domain in full (rest from reference TRBV5-4 and TRBJ2-7): ETGVTQSPTHLIKTRGQQVTLRCSSQSGHNTVSWYQQALGQGPQFIFQYYREEENGRGNFPPRFSGLQFPNYSSELNVNALELDDSALYLCASSVQGAYEQYFGPGTRLTVT.

This sequence joins TRBV5-1 and TRBJ1-1; maybe TRBD1 (6 bases). V was clipped by 4 bases and J by 10 bases, with 17 bases between them. The V gene's germline CDR1 is SGHRS and CDR2 YFSETQ. CDR3 length: 13 amino acids. The CDR3 reads CASSIGQPWGAFF. The CDR3 nucleotides read TGCGCCAGCAGCATAGGACAGCCCTGGGGAGCTTTCTTT.